One T cell receptor beta chain is described in this entry. The antigen is unknown. Prior to sequencing, the ViraFEST assay stimulated PBMC with viral peptide pools, which expanded the antigen-specific CD4+ T cells. After roughly 10 days in culture, the CD4+ T cells were isolated. Infection dated between March and December 2020, before the Alpha, Beta and Delta variants reached the United States. The source of the sample is a study of vaccination effects on CD4 cells after COVID-19. Broader study findings: Marked contraction was observed in infection-induced and vaccine-induced clones late after vaccination.

TCRdb keeps only in-frame clones here, not all; method: immunoSEQ multiplex PCR. The sample lists nearly 45,000 clones, approximately 70% occurring once. The sequence derives from a human donor who had a prior SARS-CoV-2 infection. Sequencing used CD4+ T cells from PBMCs cultured with a peptide pool, obtained before COVID-19 vaccination.

In nucleotides, the CDR3 is TGTGCCAGCAGCCTCGACAGGATCCCTGGAAACACCATATATTTT. Translating gives CASSLDRIPGNTIYF. The chain links TRBV6-5 to TRBJ1-3; maybe TRBD1 (6 bases). Germline CDR1 and CDR2: MNHEY and SVGAGI. V lost 6 bases, J lost 2 bases, and 14 bases lay in between. The CDR3 contains 15 residues.